Sequencing of this T cell receptor beta chain was carried out in a study of beta chain features in type 1 diabetes (dated by TCRdb to 2017 to 2018). Turning to the overall study: Mean age, gender distribution, total cell number and subset yield did not differ between patients and healthy donors. Regulatory and stem cell-like memory subsets were isolated from only 8 patients and roughly 8 healthy donors, whereas naive and central memory subsets came from all 28 donors. A total of 107,917,701 sorted cells were examined across all samples, and RNA yield correlated strongly with the number of cells per subset. The study compared the TCRB repertoires of sorted circulating CD4+ T cell subsets in recently diagnosed type 1 diabetes patients with those in matched healthy donors.

Points the paper makes about the study in general: Sequencing cDNA rather than genomic DNA could over-represent highly expressing activated cells, although activation and CD3 levels did not differ between groups. Patients with type 1 diabetes made fewer insertions and deleted more nucleotides at VDJ recombination sites, implying thymic rearrangement abnormalities. In all four CD4+ subsets, TCRB CDR3 length was moderately but significantly shorter in type 1 diabetes patients. The naive, central memory and regulatory TCRB repertoires appeared to resemble one another more closely among patients than among healthy donors. HLA sub-analyses involved small numbers of individuals, so any influence of HLA type on TCRB rearrangement remained unresolved. Shorter templates might be favored by PCR, yet because patient and control samples were amplified and corrected together, any such skew would affect both groups equally.

A remark on this clone: The antigen this receptor binds is unknown. No qualities accompany the bases; no much larger clone lies one base away.

A single peripheral blood draw of approximately 0.11 L on average was collected from each donor into heparinised tubes. A BD FACSAria II was used to sort naive, central memory, regulatory and stem cell-like memory CD4+ T cells with a panel that included CD45RO, CCR7, CD25, CD127, CD95 and CD27. A purity above 98% was achieved for all sorted populations. PBMCs were isolated right away by Lymphoprep density gradient centrifugation and were stained directly, without culture. Samples were stained and sorted in pairs, with one healthy donor and one patient per experiment, so that batch effects were minimized. All of the isolated RNA was reverse transcribed with the High Capacity cDNA Reverse Transcription Kit, so expressed TCRB transcripts were sequenced. Deep immunoSEQ sequencing was performed on naive, central memory and regulatory T cell samples, with an average of roughly 3.6 million total reads per sample. Sorted cells were lysed in RLT buffer, and RNA was extracted using DNase-treated RNeasy Micro or Mini kits according to cell number. Each cell subset was processed separately to prevent cross-contamination, with patient and healthy donor samples processed together. TCRB sequences were amplified from cDNA with the immunoSEQ multiplex PCR, producing 87-bp fragments spanning the CDR3 region. Amplicons were sequenced on the Illumina HiSeq platform. The original methods were these. PCR bias was corrected computationally using synthetic template baselines, and reads within Hamming distance 2 were collapsed, with unmergeable singletons discarded. By aligning reads against IMGT, V, D and J genes, CDR3 length, and insertions or deletions at six rearrangement sites were assigned. Within each subset, clonotype counts were normalized to the number of sorted cells before true diversity and Gini coefficients were calculated with the tcR R package. The overlap coefficient, calculated on TCRB nucleotide sequences, was used to measure repertoire sharing. As a proxy for the pre-selection repertoire, out-of-frame TCRB sequences from naive cells were analyzed. TCRdb took over this immuneACCESS table, retaining in-frame rearrangements with V and J assigned. Such tables are incomplete; in checked studies, under half of the missing clones stem from an unresolved V gene, and the remainder is unexplained. The V and J calls and the clone size are those of that table, but D and trimming were determined from the DNA. The sample records hundreds of thousands of clones, over 65% of which are singletons. Of the sample, 0.053% falls within the top ten clones.

The TCR comes from a man younger than 40 in good health. Sequencing was carried out using naive CD4+ T cells from blood. This specimen's cell subset or site label, per the study, means: true naive CD4+ T cells.

The CDR3 sequence is CSVGEVSSTDTQYF. At the DNA level, the sequence is TGCAGCGTTGGGGAGGTATCTAGCACAGATACGCAGTATTTT. The chain is assembled from TRBV29-1 and TRBJ2-3; the D gene is perhaps TRBD2, from 6 matching bases. V loses 4 bases, J loses 0 bases, and the germline ends lie 11 bases apart. The germline V gene specifies SQVTM as CDR1 and ANQGSEA as CDR2. The CDR3 goes from the cysteine to the phenylalanine over 14 residues. The read is trimmed to its CDR3 DNA, 42 bases read in frame from base 1.